A selection of T cell receptor beta chains follows, all from one sample in a study of cytomegalovirus exposure and HLA in healthy donors. The assay was immunoSEQ multiplex PCR, and TCRdb's table has in-frame clones only and misses some. The data hold about 40,000 clones, with roughly half observed a single time. Sequenced material: PBMCs. Receptors were obtained from a human donor in good health. Both conserved end residues are part of each CDR3. The order of the fields is D gene, clone size, V gene, J gene, CDR3 protein, CDR3 DNA. The D gene is left open where the match is weak. A clone size is listed for some rows: how often the clone was seen (once, few, many), or a class if it is expanded.

d_gene: TRBD2; abundance: few; v_gene: TRBV29-1; j_gene: TRBJ2-1; CDR3aa: CSARGDRGDNEQFF; CDR3nt: TGCAGCGCCCGGGGGGACCGAGGCGACAATGAGCAGTTCTTC
d_gene: NA; abundance: few; v_gene: TRBV25-1; j_gene: TRBJ1-4; CDR3aa: CASTLSTGNEKLFF; CDR3nt: TGTGCCAGCACGCTTTCGACGGGAAATGAAAAACTGTTTTTT
d_gene: NA; abundance: once; v_gene: TRBV19; j_gene: TRBJ1-2; CDR3aa: CASRETDRYDGYTF; CDR3nt: TGTGCCAGTAGGGAGACGGATCGCTACGATGGCTACACCTTC
d_gene: TRBD2; abundance: few; v_gene: TRBV5-8; j_gene: TRBJ2-7; CDR3aa: CASSLKLAGTYEQYF; CDR3nt: TGTGCCAGCAGCTTGAAACTAGCGGGGACCTACGAGCAGTACTTC
d_gene: TRBD2; abundance: NA; v_gene: TRBV4-3; j_gene: TRBJ2-4; CDR3aa: CASSQKLAGSGIAKNIQYF; CDR3nt: TGCGCCAGCAGCCAGAAACTAGCGGGATCGGGTATAGCCAAAAACATTCAGTACTTC
d_gene: TRBD1; abundance: NA; v_gene: TRBV19; j_gene: TRBJ2-2; CDR3aa: CAGSPQSGTGGLGELFF; CDR3nt: TGTGCCGGTAGTCCGCAATCCGGGACAGGGGGACTCGGGGAGCTGTTTTTT
d_gene: NA; abundance: few; v_gene: TRBV27; j_gene: TRBJ2-7; CDR3aa: CASSLSGTSQGEQYF; CDR3nt: TGTGCCAGCAGCCTTTCTGGGACATCCCAGGGCGAGCAGTACTTC
d_gene: TRBD2; abundance: NA; v_gene: TRBV7-9; j_gene: TRBJ2-7; CDR3aa: CASSLAGGPSYEQYF; CDR3nt: TGTGCCAGCAGCTTAGCGGGAGGGCCGTCCTACGAGCAGTACTTC
d_gene: NA; abundance: few; v_gene: TRBV7-6; j_gene: TRBJ1-1; CDR3aa: CASSLGVSAETEAFF; CDR3nt: TGTGCCAGCAGCTTAGGGGTCAGCGCGGAGACTGAAGCTTTCTTT
d_gene: TRBD1; abundance: NA; v_gene: TRBV7-3; j_gene: TRBJ2-7; CDR3aa: CASSKDRDRSHEQYF; CDR3nt: TGTGCCAGCAGCAAAGACAGGGACCGCTCCCACGAGCAGTACTTC
d_gene: NA; abundance: few; v_gene: TRBV18; j_gene: TRBJ2-2; CDR3aa: CASSPRQRTGELFF; CDR3nt: TGTGCCAGCTCACCCCGACAGAGAACCGGGGAGCTGTTTTTT
d_gene: NA; abundance: NA; v_gene: TRBV9; j_gene: TRBJ1-5; CDR3aa: CASSATVYSNQPQHF; CDR3nt: TGTGCCAGCAGCGCGACAGTTTATAGCAATCAGCCCCAGCATTTT
d_gene: NA; abundance: NA; v_gene: TRBV5-1; j_gene: TRBJ2-1; CDR3aa: CASSLIQYNEQFF; CDR3nt: TGCGCCAGCAGCTTGATTCAGTACAATGAGCAGTTCTTC
d_gene: NA; abundance: NA; v_gene: TRBV5-6; j_gene: TRBJ2-5; CDR3aa: CASSPPAGAETQYF; CDR3nt: TGTGCCAGCAGCCCCCCGGCGGGGGCAGAGACCCAGTACTTC
d_gene: NA; abundance: NA; v_gene: TRBV9; j_gene: TRBJ1-5; CDR3aa: CASSVGGAGNQPQHF; CDR3nt: TGTGCCAGCAGCGTTGGGGGGGCAGGCAATCAGCCCCAGCATTTT